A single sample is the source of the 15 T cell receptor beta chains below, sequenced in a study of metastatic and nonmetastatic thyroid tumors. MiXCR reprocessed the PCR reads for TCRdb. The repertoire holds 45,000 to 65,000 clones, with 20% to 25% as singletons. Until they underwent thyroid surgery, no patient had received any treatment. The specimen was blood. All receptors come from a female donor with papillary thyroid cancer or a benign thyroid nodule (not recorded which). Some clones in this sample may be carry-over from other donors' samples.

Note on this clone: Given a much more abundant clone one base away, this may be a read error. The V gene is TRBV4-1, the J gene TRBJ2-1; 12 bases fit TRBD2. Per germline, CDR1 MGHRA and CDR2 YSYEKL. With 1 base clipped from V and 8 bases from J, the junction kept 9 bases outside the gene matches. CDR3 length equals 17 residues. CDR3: CASSQVGLAGGPDEQFF. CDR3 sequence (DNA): TGCGCCAGCAGCCAAGTGGGCCTAGCGGGGGGGCCGGATGAGCAGTTCTTC.

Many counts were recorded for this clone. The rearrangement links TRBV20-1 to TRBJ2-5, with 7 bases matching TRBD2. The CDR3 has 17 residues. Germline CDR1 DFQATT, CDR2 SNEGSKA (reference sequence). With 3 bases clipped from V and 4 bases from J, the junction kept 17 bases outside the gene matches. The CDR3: CSASARGGSSPSETQYF. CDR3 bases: TGCAGTGCTAGTGCCCGCGGCGGGAGTTCACCTTCAGAGACCCAGTACTTC.

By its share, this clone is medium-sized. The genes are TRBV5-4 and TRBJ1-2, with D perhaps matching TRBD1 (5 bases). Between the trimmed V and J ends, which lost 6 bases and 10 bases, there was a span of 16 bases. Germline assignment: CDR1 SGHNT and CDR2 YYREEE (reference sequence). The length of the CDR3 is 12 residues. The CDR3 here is CASTGGDVAYTF. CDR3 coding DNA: TGTGCCAGCACAGGTGGGGACGTCGCCTACACCTTC. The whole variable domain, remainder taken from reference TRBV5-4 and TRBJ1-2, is ETGVTQSPTHLIKTRGQQVTLRCSSQSGHNTVSWYQQALGQGPQFIFQYYREEENGRGNFPPRFSGLQFPNYSSELNVNALELDDSALYLCASTGGDVAYTFGSGTRLTVV.

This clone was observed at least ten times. The CDR3 region is CASSSGQGGYNEQFF. CDR3 in DNA: TGTGCCAGCAGCTCCGGACAGGGGGGCTACAATGAGCAGTTCTTC. The chain links TRBV28 to TRBJ2-1; 10 bases map to TRBD1. Germline values: CDR1 MDHEN, CDR2 SYDVKM. This CDR3 is 15 amino acids long. V trimming: 6 bases; J trimming: 3 bases; junction bases outside the gene matches: 5.

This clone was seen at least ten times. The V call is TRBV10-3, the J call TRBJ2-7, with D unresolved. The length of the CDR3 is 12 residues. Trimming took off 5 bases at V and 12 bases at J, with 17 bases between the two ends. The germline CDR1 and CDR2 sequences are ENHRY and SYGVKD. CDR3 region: CAISKPDGVAYF. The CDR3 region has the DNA TGTGCCATCAGTAAGCCCGACGGAGTAGCGTACTTC.

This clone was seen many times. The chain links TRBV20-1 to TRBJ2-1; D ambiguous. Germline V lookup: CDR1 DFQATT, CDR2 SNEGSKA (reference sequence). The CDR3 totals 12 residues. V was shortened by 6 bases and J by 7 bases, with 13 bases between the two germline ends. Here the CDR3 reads CSALPLRNEQFF. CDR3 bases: TGCAGTGCGTTACCCCTGAGGAATGAGCAGTTCTTC.

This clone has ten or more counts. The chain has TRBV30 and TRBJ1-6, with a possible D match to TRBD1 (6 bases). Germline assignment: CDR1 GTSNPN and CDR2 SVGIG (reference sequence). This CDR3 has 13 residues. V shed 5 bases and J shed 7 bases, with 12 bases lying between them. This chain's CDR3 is CAWVKQGNSPLHF. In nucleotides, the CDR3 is TGTGCCTGGGTAAAACAGGGAAATTCACCCCTCCACTTT.

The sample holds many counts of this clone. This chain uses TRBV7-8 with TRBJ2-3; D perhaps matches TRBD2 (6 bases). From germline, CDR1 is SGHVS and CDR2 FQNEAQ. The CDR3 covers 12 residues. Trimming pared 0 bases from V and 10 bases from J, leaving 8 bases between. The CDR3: CASSLAGSSQYF. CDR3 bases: TGTGCCAGCAGCTTAGCCGGGAGTTCGCAGTATTTT.

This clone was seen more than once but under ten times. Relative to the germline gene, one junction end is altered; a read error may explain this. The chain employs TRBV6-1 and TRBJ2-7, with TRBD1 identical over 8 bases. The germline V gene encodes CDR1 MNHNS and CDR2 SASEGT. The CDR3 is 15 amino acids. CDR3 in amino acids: CASSTRDRRRYEPYF. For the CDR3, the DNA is TGTGCCAGCAGTACCAGGGACAGGCGGAGGTACGAGCCGTACTTC.

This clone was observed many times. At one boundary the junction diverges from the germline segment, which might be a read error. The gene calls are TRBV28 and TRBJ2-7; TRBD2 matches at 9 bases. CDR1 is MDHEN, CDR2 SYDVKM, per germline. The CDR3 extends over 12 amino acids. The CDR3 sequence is CASSTGLAHILF. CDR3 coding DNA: TGTGCCAGCAGTACCGGACTAGCGCACATCCTCTTC.

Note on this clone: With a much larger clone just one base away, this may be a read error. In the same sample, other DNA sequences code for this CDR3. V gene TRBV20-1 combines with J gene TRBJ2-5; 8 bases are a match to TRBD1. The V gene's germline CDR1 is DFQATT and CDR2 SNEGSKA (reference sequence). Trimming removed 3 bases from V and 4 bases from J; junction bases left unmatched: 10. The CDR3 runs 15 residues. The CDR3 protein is CSASGGTGGSETQYF. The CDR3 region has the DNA TGCAGTGCTAGTGGGGGGACAGGTGGATCAGAGACCCAGTACTTC.

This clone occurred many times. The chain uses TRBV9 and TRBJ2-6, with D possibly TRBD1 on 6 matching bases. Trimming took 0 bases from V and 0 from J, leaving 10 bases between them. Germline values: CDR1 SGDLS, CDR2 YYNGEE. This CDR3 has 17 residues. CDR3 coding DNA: TGTGCCAGCAGCGTAGAGACAGGCCCCTCTGGGGCCAACGTCCTGACTTTC. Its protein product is CASSVETGPSGANVLTF.

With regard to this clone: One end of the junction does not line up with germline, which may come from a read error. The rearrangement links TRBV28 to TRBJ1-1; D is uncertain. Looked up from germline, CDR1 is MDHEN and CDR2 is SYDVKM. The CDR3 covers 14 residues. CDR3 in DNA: TGTGCCAGCAGTTTAGGAACACTGAACTCTGACGCTTTCTTT. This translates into CASSLGTLNSDAFF.

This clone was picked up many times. DNA for the CDR3: TGTGCCAGCAGCCTCACAGGGAACTATGGCTACACCTTC. This codes for CASSLTGNYGYTF. This chain links TRBV28 with TRBJ1-2; the D gene is possibly TRBD1 (6 bases). CDR1 MDHEN and CDR2 SYDVKM come from the germline V gene. Trimming took off 6 bases at V and 2 bases at J, with 10 bases between the two ends. CDR3 length: 13 amino acids.

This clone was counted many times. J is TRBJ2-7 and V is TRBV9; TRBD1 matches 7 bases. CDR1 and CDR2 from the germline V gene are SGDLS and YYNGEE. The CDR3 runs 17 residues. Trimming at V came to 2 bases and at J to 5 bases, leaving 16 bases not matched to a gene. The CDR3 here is CASSVRPSETGRNEQYF. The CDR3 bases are TGTGCCAGCAGCGTTCGACCCTCCGAGACAGGGCGAAACGAGCAGTACTTC.